This TCR beta chain was sequenced for a study of blood T cell repertoires in COVID-19. Overall study context: There were acute and convalescent COVID-19 samples, and they came from the United States, Italy and Spain.

This table comes from immunoSEQ multiplex PCR, and its TCRdb copy is limited to in-frame clones, with some not included. The table shows 200,000 to 250,000 clones, with about 90% occurring only once. CDR1 and CDR2 (germline): SGHKS, YYEKEE (reference sequence). The CDR3 has 13 amino acids. The J segment lost 6 bases and the V segment lost 4 bases, leaving 3 bases of the junction unmatched. V gene TRBV5-5 combines with J gene TRBJ1-4, with 7 bases aligning to TRBD1. This clonotype originated in a man aged 40-55 years with active or convalescent COVID-19. The material sequenced was peripheral blood. The CDR3, as DNA: TGTGCCAGCAGCATGACAGGGTATGAAAAACTGTTTTTT. Protein product: CASSMTGYEKLFF.